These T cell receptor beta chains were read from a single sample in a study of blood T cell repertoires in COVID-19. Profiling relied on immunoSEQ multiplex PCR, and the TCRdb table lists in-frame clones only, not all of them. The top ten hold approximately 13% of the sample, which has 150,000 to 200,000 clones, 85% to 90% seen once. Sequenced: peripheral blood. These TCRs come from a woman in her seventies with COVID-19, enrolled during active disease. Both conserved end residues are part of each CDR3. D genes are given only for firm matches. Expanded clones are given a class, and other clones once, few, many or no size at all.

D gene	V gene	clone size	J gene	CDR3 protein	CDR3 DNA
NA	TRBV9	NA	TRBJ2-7	CASSGYRDVEQYF	TGTGCCAGCAGCGGGTACAGGGACGTCGAGCAGTACTTC
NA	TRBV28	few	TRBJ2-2	CASRGRQVITGELFF	TGTGCCAGCAGGGGCCGCCAGGTGATCACCGGGGAGCTGTTTTTT
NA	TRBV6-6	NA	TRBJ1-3	CASSRGGDGYSGNTIYF	TGTGCCAGCAGTCGGGGGGGTGACGGTTACTCTGGAAACACCATATATTTT
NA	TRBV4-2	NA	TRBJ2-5	CASSQDLRGALNF	TGTGCCAGCAGCCAAGATCTTCGTGGGGCCCTCAACTTC
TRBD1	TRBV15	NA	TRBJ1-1	CATSKGARGTEAFF	TGTGCCACCAGCAAGGGGGCGCGGGGCACTGAAGCTTTCTTT
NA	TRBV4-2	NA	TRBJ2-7	CASSSHLDPVPYEQYF	TGTGCCAGCAGCTCCCATCTCGATCCGGTACCTTACGAGCAGTACTTC
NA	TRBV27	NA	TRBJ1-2	CASSLDRNDNYGYTF	TGTGCCAGCAGTTTAGACAGGAATGATAACTATGGCTACACCTTC
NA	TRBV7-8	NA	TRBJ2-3	CASSLVAGMGTDTQYF	TGTGCCAGCAGCTTAGTGGCGGGAATGGGCACAGATACGCAGTATTTT
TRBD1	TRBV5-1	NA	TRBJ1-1	CASSFTGGAWEAFF	TGCGCCAGCAGCTTTACAGGGGGCGCGTGGGAAGCTTTCTTT
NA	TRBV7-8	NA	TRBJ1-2	CASSPGAGAIAGYTF	TGTGCCAGCAGCCCGGGGGCGGGGGCTATAGCTGGCTACACCTTC
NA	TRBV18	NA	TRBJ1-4	CASSPPSGIGEKLFF	TGTGCCAGCTCACCACCGTCAGGGATTGGTGAAAAACTGTTTTTT
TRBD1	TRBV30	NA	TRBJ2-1	CAWSVRDRAGEQFF	TGTGCCTGGAGTGTACGGGACAGGGCGGGTGAGCAGTTCTTC
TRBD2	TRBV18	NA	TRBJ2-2	CASSLRGTSGTGSAGELFF	TGTGCCAGCTCACTGCGCGGGACTAGCGGGACCGGATCAGCTGGGGAGCTGTTTTTT
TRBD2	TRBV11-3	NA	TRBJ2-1	CASSRLGLAGGNEQFF	TGTGCCAGCAGCCGACTGGGACTAGCGGGAGGTAATGAGCAGTTCTTC
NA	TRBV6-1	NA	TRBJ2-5	CASSEGAGQETQYF	TGTGCCAGCAGTGAAGGGGCAGGCCAAGAGACCCAGTACTTC
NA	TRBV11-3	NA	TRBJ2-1	CASSSFGGERSEQFF	TGTGCCAGCAGCTCGTTTGGCGGAGAGCGGAGTGAGCAGTTCTTC
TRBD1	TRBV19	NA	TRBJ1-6	CASSNRKTGFWSPLHF	TGTGCCAGCTCAAACCGAAAGACAGGGTTTTGGTCACCCCTCCACTTT